Listed here are 25 T cell receptor beta chains from one sample, sequenced in a study of blood T cell repertoires in COVID-19. The repertoire was sequenced with immunoSEQ multiplex PCR; TCRdb's copy has only in-frame clones and lacks some. The sample lists 200,000 to 250,000 clones; 75% to 90% were seen once. Input material: peripheral blood. The source of these receptors is a man aged 30 to 39 with COVID-19, enrolled during active disease.

The chain employs TRBV6-5 and TRBJ1-2; unclear D gene. Germline-derived CDR1 and CDR2 are MNHEY and SVGAGI. The CDR3 is made up of 14 amino acids. Trimming shortened V by 6 bases and J by 0 bases, and 11 bases separated the two germline ends. The CDR3 DNA sequence: TGTGCCAGCAGCCGGAGTGGTACTAACTATGGCTACACCTTC. It codes for CASSRSGTNYGYTF.

The chain joins TRBV29-1 to TRBJ1-4; no clear D gene. V was pared by 6 bases and J by 4 bases, with 15 bases between. CDR1 is SQVTM, CDR2 ANQGSEA, per germline. This CDR3 region has 14 residues. The CDR3 here is CSVSPRGFNEKLFF. CDR3 DNA: TGCAGCGTGAGTCCGCGGGGTTTTAATGAAAAACTGTTTTTT.

The J gene is TRBJ2-7, the V gene TRBV3-1 (or the pseudogene TRBV3-2); D possibly corresponds to TRBD2 (6 bases). V was shortened by 2 bases and J by 10 bases, with 12 bases between the two germline ends. CDR3 length equals 12 residues. The germline V gene has CDR1 LGHDT and CDR2 YNNKEL (reference sequence). CDR3 region: CASSQNRESQYF. Written as DNA, the CDR3 is TGTGCCAGCAGCCAAAACCGGGAGTCCCAGTACTTC.

This chain joins TRBV7-8 and TRBJ1-5, with D tentatively TRBD1 (5 bases). The CDR3 has 14 residues. V dropped 6 bases and J dropped 4 bases, with 13 bases sitting between them. Germline V gene sequence: CDR1 SGHVS, CDR2 FQNEAQ. The CDR3 region is CASRRGESNQPQHF. CDR3 DNA: TGTGCCAGCAGGCGGGGGGAGAGTAATCAGCCCCAGCATTTT.

The chain uses TRBV4-3 and TRBJ2-3; maybe TRBD1 (5 bases). Germline values: CDR1 LGHNA, CDR2 YSLEER. Trimming shortened V by 0 bases and J by 2 bases, and 15 bases separated the two germline ends. The length of the CDR3 is 17 residues. As DNA, the CDR3 is TGCGCCAGCAGCCAAGATCTTAACCAGGGTCCCACAGATACGCAGTATTTT. This sequence encodes CASSQDLNQGPTDTQYF.

The chain is built from TRBV7-5 and TRBJ2-3; no check of the table's D call, TRBD1, against the DNA was made. TRBV7-5 is termed a pseudogene. CDR3 length: 17 amino acids. CDR3 sequence reads: CARSFSTDRGGTDTQYF. In DNA, the CDR3 is TGTGCCAGAAGCTTCTCTACGGACAGGGGAGGAACAGATACGCAGTATTTT.

The V gene is TRBV7-2, the J gene TRBJ1-5; 7 nucleotides align to TRBD1. The ends lost 6 bases at V and 1 base at J; junction bases unmatched: 6. CDR3 length equals 15 residues. The germline gives CDR1 SGHTA, CDR2 FQGNSA. The DNA of the CDR3 is TGTGCCAGCAGTTACAGACAGGGAAGCAATCAGCCCCAGCATTTT. Its protein product is CASSYRQGSNQPQHF.

On this clone itself: This sample also contains other DNA sequences that code for the same CDR3. The chain recombines TRBV24-1 with TRBJ2-2, with TRBD2 as a possible D gene (6 bases). This CDR3 spans 16 amino acids. Trimming removed 3 bases at V and 1 base at J, with 11 bases between. The germline V gene has CDR1 KGHDR and CDR2 SFDVKD. CDR3 DNA: TGTGCCACCAGTGATAGGAGGGGAGGGAACACCGGGGAGCTGTTTTTT. Its protein product is CATSDRRGGNTGELFF.

The CDR3 sequence: CASSPPFGANTGELFF. CDR3 sequence (DNA): TGTGCCAGTAGTCCCCCTTTCGGGGCGAACACCGGGGAGCTGTTTTTT. The rearrangement uses TRBV19 and TRBJ2-2, with D possibly TRBD2 on 5 matching bases. Trimming pared 5 bases from V and 0 bases from J, leaving 13 bases between. The CDR3 runs to 16 residues. The germline V gene encodes CDR1 LNHDA and CDR2 SQIVND (reference sequence).

The chain links TRBV9 to TRBJ1-6; D is unresolved. The ends were cut back, 0 bases at V and 5 bases at J, with 6 bases in the middle. The CDR3 has 14 residues. Germline-derived CDR1 and CDR2 are SGDLS and YYNGEE. CDR3 sequence: CASSVGLNNSPLHF. The CDR3 DNA follows: TGTGCCAGCAGCGTAGGACTGAATAATTCACCCCTCCACTTT.

V is TRBV15 and J is TRBJ1-2; the match to TRBD1 covers 8 bases. The junction had 3 bases not matched to a gene; V was cut back by 0 bases and J by 0 bases. The germline V gene encodes CDR1 LNHNV and CDR2 YYDKDF (reference sequence). CDR3 length equals 16 residues. CDR3 protein: CATSRDLTGANYGYTF. In nucleotides, the CDR3 is TGTGCCACCAGCAGAGATTTGACAGGGGCTAACTATGGCTACACCTTC.

The chain combines TRBV28 with TRBJ1-3; TRBD1 agrees at 7 bases. The CDR3 spans 14 residues. J gave up 6 bases and V 1 base, and 3 bases lay outside the gene matches. Germline V gene sequence: CDR1 MDHEN, CDR2 SYDVKM. The CDR3 DNA is TGTGCCAGCAGTTTATCAGGGGGAGAAAACACCATATATTTT. Its protein product is CASSLSGGENTIYF.

The chain recombines TRBV7-8 with TRBJ2-7; perhaps TRBD1 as D (6 bases). V was clipped by 1 base and J by 4 bases, with 11 bases between them. This CDR3 is 14 amino acids long. Germline lookup yields CDR1 SGHVS and CDR2 FQNEAQ. CDR3 loop: CASSLGRGWYEQYF. In DNA, the CDR3 is TGTGCCAGCAGCTTAGGCAGGGGCTGGTACGAGCAGTACTTC.

The chain uses TRBV2 and TRBJ2-1; D is uncertain. CDR3 size: 15 residues. Deletions cut 4 bases from V and 3 bases from J, with 13 bases between. The V gene's germline CDR1 is SNHLY and CDR2 FYNNEI. Here the CDR3 DNA reads TGTGCCAGCAGTGTGGGTGCAGGAAGCTACAATGAGCAGTTCTTC. Amino acid sequence: CASSVGAGSYNEQFF.

The rearrangement links TRBV7-2 to TRBJ1-5; D is unresolved. The CDR3 is 12 residues long. CDR1 SGHTA and CDR2 FQGNSA come from the germline V gene. Trimming left V 5 bases short and J 4 bases short, with 6 bases between. CDR3 sequence reads: CASSLNNQPQHF. The CDR3 DNA is TGTGCCAGCAGCCTAAATAATCAGCCCCAGCATTTT.

V and J are TRBV28 and TRBJ1-5; D is uncertain. Per germline, CDR1 MDHEN and CDR2 SYDVKM. Trimming removed 5 bases from V and 0 bases from J, with 20 bases in between. The CDR3 runs 18 residues. In DNA, the CDR3 is TGTGCCAGCAGTAAGCCTTTATCACTGACTAATAGCAATCAGCCCCAGCATTTT. It encodes CASSKPLSLTNSNQPQHF.

The rearrangement links TRBV5-1 to TRBJ2-5, with D tentatively TRBD2 (5 bases). Trimming stripped 1 base from V and 2 bases from J, with 6 bases between. Germline CDR1 reads SGHRS; CDR2 reads YFSETQ. This CDR3 contains 13 residues. The CDR3 DNA reads TGCGCCAGCAGCTTGAGCGGACAAGAGACCCAGTACTTC. This encodes CASSLSGQETQYF.

CDR3 sequence (DNA): TGTGCCATAGGGACAGGGTATAATTCACCCCTCCACTTT. Residues: CAIGTGYNSPLHF. The chain uses TRBV10-3 and TRBJ1-6; the match to TRBD1 covers 9 bases. The CDR3 is 13 residues long. Germline V gene sequence: CDR1 ENHRY, CDR2 SYGVKD. The trim removed 9 bases at V and 4 bases at J, leaving 1 base unmatched.

The chain couples TRBV5-1 to TRBJ2-1; TRBD2 agrees at 13 bases. The CDR3 length is 17 residues. Germline CDR1 is SGHRS and CDR2 is YFSETQ. V lost 3 bases to trimming and J lost 0 bases; unmatched junction nucleotides: 3. CDR3 nucleotide sequence: TGCGCCAGCAGCTCGACTAGCGGGGGGTACTCCTACAATGAGCAGTTCTTC. Protein sequence: CASSSTSGGYSYNEQFF.

A note on this clone: Other DNA sequences in the same sample also yield this CDR3. V usage is TRBV10-3 and J usage is TRBJ2-1, with 8 bases fitting TRBD1. This CDR3 contains 13 residues. CDR1 and CDR2 from the germline V gene are ENHRY and SYGVKD. The V and J ends lost 6 bases and 5 bases, in that order; junction bases with no gene match: 3. CDR3 amino acids: CAISGQGNNEQFF. CDR3 in DNA: TGTGCCATCAGCGGACAGGGAAACAATGAGCAGTTCTTC.

This sequence joins TRBV5-1 and TRBJ1-3; 7 nucleotides agree with TRBD1. CDR1 and CDR2 (germline): SGHRS, YFSETQ. This CDR3 has 14 residues. V lost 4 bases, J lost 4 bases, and 5 bases stayed unmatched. As DNA, the CDR3 is TGCGCCAGCAGCCTCGCGGGACAGGGAAACACCATATATTTT. Its translation is CASSLAGQGNTIYF.

The chain is built from TRBV11-1 and TRBJ2-7; 8 positions agree with TRBD1. CDR1 and CDR2 from the germline V gene are SGHAT and FQDESV (reference sequence). This CDR3 region has 14 residues. After removal of 4 bases from V and 1 base from J, the junction contained 3 bases not matched to a gene. CDR3 amino acids: CASSYRTGSYEQYF. Written as DNA, the CDR3 is TGTGCCAGCAGCTACCGGACAGGGTCCTACGAGCAGTACTTC.

The genes are TRBV7-8 and TRBJ2-1; TRBD2 matches at 8 bases. Germline CDR1 is SGHVS and CDR2 is FQNEAQ. V was pared by 4 bases and J by 7 bases, with 9 bases of the junction left unmatched. The CDR3 extends over 15 amino acids. CDR3 residues: CASSSREATQNEQFF. The CDR3 nucleotides are TGTGCCAGCAGCTCGCGGGAGGCCACACAGAATGAGCAGTTCTTC.

The chain links TRBV10-2 to TRBJ1-1; TRBD1 agrees at 7 bases. V shed 6 bases and J 1 base; nucleotides not matched to a gene: 2. This CDR3 spans 13 amino acids. Per germline, CDR1 WSHSY and CDR2 SAAADI. Written as DNA, the CDR3 is TGCGCCAGCAGCAGACAGGGGAACACTGAAGCTTTCTTT. Its translation is CASSRQGNTEAFF.

The CDR3 nucleotides are TGTGCCAGCAGCTTTCAGGGGCGCGTCTATGGCTACACCTTC. It encodes CASSFQGRVYGYTF. The J gene is TRBJ1-2, the V gene TRBV11-2, with D perhaps TRBD1 (6 bases). Germline CDR1 reads SGHAT; CDR2 reads FQNNGV. This CDR3 contains 14 residues. The ends were cut back, 3 bases at V and 4 bases at J, with 12 bases in the middle.